A single sample is the source of the 23 T cell receptor beta chains below, sequenced in a study of post-analysis software for immune sequencing data. Study conclusions and caveats: Included in a set of about 5 TRBV segments more frequent in patients than controls were TRBV5-6, TRBV5-1 and TRBV20-1.

Antigen specificity for these receptors is unknown. TCR beta libraries were prepared from cDNA with unique molecular identifiers. TCRdb re-derived calls from the PCR reads in MiXCR, one entry per CDR3 protein. The data contain some 890,000 distinct CDR3 sequences, approximately 57% of them singletons. The sequencing input was blood. The receptors derive from a girl under 18 with multiple sclerosis.

The chain carries TRBV6-5 and TRBJ1-4; D is undetermined. V was shortened by 6 bases and J by 0 bases, with 8 bases between the two germline ends. The CDR3 loop spans 14 amino acids. Germline CDR1 MNHEY, CDR2 SVGAGI. For the CDR3, the DNA is TGTGCCAGCAGGGCAGTTGCAACTAATGAAAAACTGTTTTTT. It yields the protein CASRAVATNEKLFF.

The rearrangement uses TRBV7-9 and TRBJ2-1; D tentatively reads TRBD1 or TRBD2 (6 bases each). Germline V CDR1 and CDR2: SEHNR, FQNEAQ (reference sequence). Trimming took off 0 bases at V and 6 bases at J, with 24 bases between the two ends. The CDR3 runs 19 residues. CDR3 protein: CASSLAPSQRGVAINEQFF. Here the CDR3 DNA reads TGTGCCAGCAGCTTAGCTCCTTCCCAAAGGGGGGTAGCGATCAATGAGCAGTTCTTC.

The genes are TRBV7-8 and TRBJ1-2; D remains ambiguous. Germline V gene sequence: CDR1 SGHVS, CDR2 FQNEAQ. The CDR3 is made up of 14 amino acids. V was pared by 1 base and J by 4 bases, with 10 bases between. The CDR3, as DNA: TGTGCCAGCAGCTTAGAGGTCCGGTTCTATGGCTACACCTTC. It specifies CASSLEVRFYGYTF.

The V gene is TRBV9, the J gene TRBJ2-1; D gene unclear. The V gene's germline CDR1 is SGDLS and CDR2 YYNGEE. V lost 0 bases and J 5 bases, leaving 3 bases between the germline ends. This CDR3 has 12 amino acids. CDR3 amino acids: CASSVDHNEQFF. CDR3 coding DNA: TGTGCCAGCAGCGTAGATCACAATGAGCAGTTCTTC. Looking up the rest from reference TRBV9 and TRBJ2-1 gives the full variable domain: DSGVTQTPKHLITATGQRVTLRCSPRSGDLSVYWYQQSLDQGLQFLIQYYNGEERAKGNILERFSAQQFPDLHSELNLSSLELGDSALYFCASSVDHNEQFFGPGTRLTVL.

The chain employs TRBV5-1 and TRBJ2-4; possibly TRBD2 for D (6 bases). Trimming removed 4 bases from V and 7 bases from J, with 15 bases in between. Germline V gene data show CDR1 as SGHRS and CDR2 as YFSETQ. The CDR3 has 14 residues. CDR3 nucleotides: TGCGCCAGCAGCCCTGGGGAGGTTAGGAACATTCAGTACTTC. This sequence encodes CASSPGEVRNIQYF.

Concerning this clonotype itself: An end of the junction does not agree with germline; a read error may underlie this. V usage is TRBV12-3 or TRBV12-4 and J usage is TRBJ2-3; the match to TRBD2 covers 10 bases. CDR3 length: 16 amino acids. The DNA of the CDR3 is TGTGCCAGCAGACCCGGGACTAGCGTCCTTACAGATACGGAGTATTTT. It is translated as CASRPGTSVLTDTEYF.

J is TRBJ2-3 and V is TRBV4-2; 12 bases fit TRBD2. V was pared by 1 base and J by 0 bases, with 5 bases of the junction left unmatched. CDR3 size: 18 residues. Germline-derived CDR1 and CDR2 are LGHNA and YNFKEQ. CDR3 DNA: TGTGCCAGCAGCCAAGTCCCTAGCGGGGGGGCTAGCACAGATACGCAGTATTTT. Protein: CASSQVPSGGASTDTQYF.

This clonotype was recorded a few times. The chain is built from TRBV7-9 and TRBJ1-1; 7 bases align to TRBD1. The CDR3 sequence is 14 residues long. The germline CDR1 and CDR2 sequences are SEHNR and FQNEAQ (reference sequence). V gave up 6 bases and J gave up 1 base; unmatched junction bases: 5. CDR3 sequence reads: CASSSDRRNTEAFF. The DNA of the CDR3 is TGTGCCAGCAGTTCGGACAGGCGGAACACTGAAGCTTTCTTT.

CDR3 sequence reads: CASSLTGGETTDTQYF. The DNA of the CDR3 is TGCGCCAGCAGCTTGACAGGGGGCGAGACCACAGATACGCAGTATTTT. The rearrangement uses TRBV5-1 and TRBJ2-3, with TRBD1 identical over 9 bases. Trimming removed 1 base from V and 2 bases from J; junction bases left unmatched: 5. CDR3 length: 16 amino acids. Germline CDR1 is SGHRS and CDR2 is YFSETQ.

This rearrangement joins TRBV28 to TRBJ2-4; possible D gene TRBD2, 6 bases. The length of the CDR3 is 15 residues. Trimming took 9 bases from V and 9 from J, leaving 24 bases between them. Germline V gene lookup returns CDR1 MDHEN and CDR2 SYDVKM. CDR3: CASRPRAPEGSIQYF. The CDR3 nucleotides read TGTGCCAGTAGGCCTCGCGCCCCGGAGGGAAGCATTCAGTACTTC.

This clonotype appeared a few times. The chain combines TRBV4-1 with TRBJ2-3; no clear D gene. V shed 4 bases and J shed 5 bases, with 13 bases lying between them. The CDR3 extends over 14 amino acids. Germline lookup yields CDR1 MGHRA and CDR2 YSYEKL. The CDR3 DNA sequence: TGCGCCAGCAGCCTGGACCCGACGGTAGATACGCAGTATTTT. Translating it yields CASSLDPTVDTQYF.

This clonotype has at least ten counts. This sequence joins TRBV12-3 or TRBV12-4 and TRBJ1-2, with D perhaps TRBD1 (5 bases). This CDR3 has 13 residues. V was cut by 5 bases and J by 2 bases, with 9 bases left in between. The CDR3 loop reads CASSQGANYGYTF. The CDR3 DNA reads as TGTGCCAGCAGTCAAGGGGCCAACTATGGCTACACCTTC.

The rearrangement joins TRBV7-3 to TRBJ2-7, with D possibly TRBD1 on 6 matching bases. The germline V gene has CDR1 SGHTA and CDR2 FQGTGA. The CDR3 spans 13 residues. Trimming took 3 bases from V and 6 from J, leaving 12 bases between them. The CDR3 nucleotides are TGTGCCAGCAGCTTTCGGCAGGGGTCCGAGCAGTACTTC. Protein: CASSFRQGSEQYF.

The chain links TRBV29-1 to TRBJ2-3, with 12 bases fitting TRBD2. CDR1 is SQVTM and CDR2 is ANQGSEA in the germline V gene. The length of the CDR3 is 16 residues. The junction had 14 bases not matched to a gene; V was cut back by 8 bases and J by 5 bases. In DNA, the CDR3 is TGCAGCATAAGCCCGACTAGCGGGGGAGGGGGAGATACGCAGTATTTT. It is translated as CSISPTSGGGGDTQYF.

This clonotype showed up just a few times. V and J are TRBV3-1 and TRBJ2-3; D call uncertain. The CDR3 length is 16 residues. Germline V gene data show CDR1 as LGHDT and CDR2 as YNNKEL (reference sequence). V shed 3 bases and J shed 1 base, with 14 bases lying between them. The DNA of the CDR3 is TGTGCCAGCAGCCACACCCGAAGGCAGGGCACAGATACGCAGTATTTT. This encodes CASSHTRRQGTDTQYF.

The rearrangement uses TRBV15 and TRBJ2-7; 10 bases agree with TRBD1. Germline assignment: CDR1 LNHNV and CDR2 YYDKDF (reference sequence). The CDR3 is 11 residues long. The DNA for the CDR3 is TGTCTCCGGGACAGGGGACACGAGCAGTACTTC. Protein sequence: CLRDRGHEQYF.

The chain is built from TRBV12-5 and TRBJ2-7; 7 bases are shared with TRBD2. The CDR3 covers 15 residues. V shed 3 bases, J shed 2 bases, and the junction held 7 bases outside the gene matches. Germline V gene sequence: CDR1 LGHNT, CDR2 FRNRAP. The CDR3 nucleotides read TGTGCTAGTGGTTTTGCGGGAGTGAATACCTACGAGCAGTACTTC. The encoded protein is CASGFAGVNTYEQYF.

CDR3 loop: CASSNWTGGEYEQYF. The CDR3 coding sequence is TGTGCCAGCAGCAACTGGACAGGGGGAGAGTACGAGCAGTACTTC. V gene TRBV7-3 combines with J gene TRBJ2-7; 10 bases line up with TRBD1. The CDR3 sequence is 15 residues long. V was pared by 5 bases and J by 4 bases, with 8 bases of the junction left unmatched. Per germline, CDR1 SGHTA and CDR2 FQGTGA. The full variable domain, its missing parts supplied by reference TRBV7-3 and TRBJ2-7, is GAGVSQTPSNKVTEKGKYVELRCDPISGHTALYWYRQSLGQGPEFLIYFQGTGAADDSGLPNDRFFAVRPEGSVSTLKIQRTERGDSAVYLCASSNWTGGEYEQYFGPGTRLTVT.

V is TRBV20-1 and J is TRBJ2-7; no clear D gene. This CDR3 comprises 13 residues. Germline CDR1 reads DFQATT; CDR2 reads SNEGSKA (reference sequence). The V end lost 3 bases, the J end lost 3 bases, and 12 bases lay between the germline ends. The CDR3 protein is CSARLSWGYEQYF. The DNA of the CDR3 is TGCAGTGCTAGGCTCTCTTGGGGCTACGAGCAGTACTTC.

V and J are TRBV14 and TRBJ2-5; possibly TRBD1 or TRBD2 for D (5 bases each). Germline-derived CDR1 and CDR2 are SGHDN and FVKESK. This CDR3 has 13 amino acids. Deletions cut 3 bases from V and 4 bases from J, with 9 bases between. CDR3 sequence: CASSHIGTETQYF. The CDR3 DNA sequence: TGTGCCAGCAGCCACATCGGGACAGAGACCCAGTACTTC.

V is TRBV20-1 and J is TRBJ2-7; 7 bases line up with TRBD2. Near its end, the DNA agrees better with TRBJ2-4, so the J call may be wrong. CDR1 and CDR2 from the germline V gene are DFQATT and SNEGSKA (reference sequence). This CDR3 comprises 16 residues. The CDR3 DNA follows: TGCAGTGCTAGAGATTTCGCGGGAGCGGGCAAAAACATTCAGTACTTC. Translating it yields CSARDFAGAGKNIQYF.

The genes are TRBV7-9 and TRBJ2-1, with D perhaps TRBD1 or TRBD2 (5 bases each). V was cut by 2 bases and J by 0 bases, with 11 bases left in between. CDR1 and CDR2 (germline): SEHNR, FQNEAQ (reference sequence). This CDR3 comprises 16 residues. The CDR3, as DNA: TGTGCCAGCAGCTTAACCGGGACCATCTCCTACAATGAGCAGTTCTTC. It codes for CASSLTGTISYNEQFF. Looking up the rest from reference TRBV7-9 and TRBJ2-1 gives the full variable domain: DTGVSQNPRHKITKRGQNVTFRCDPISEHNRLYWYRQTLGQGPEFLTYFQNEAQLEKSRLLSDRFSAERPKGSFSTLEIQRTEQGDSAMYLCASSLTGTISYNEQFFGPGTRLTVL.

CDR3 loop: CAISEAAYGYTF. As DNA, the CDR3 is TGTGCCATCAGTGAAGCAGCCTATGGCTACACCTTC. V and J are TRBV10-3 and TRBJ1-2; unclear D gene. The CDR3 length is 12 residues. V gave up 3 bases and J gave up 4 bases, with 6 bases separating them. The germline CDR1 and CDR2 sequences are ENHRY and SYGVKD.